A single T cell receptor beta chain is shown here with its context. Its target is not known. Vbeta (60) and Jbeta (13) primers were used in the PCR. TCRdb's copy holds only in-frame clones and misses some; the assay was immunoSEQ multiplex PCR. This sample has approximately 160,000 clones; roughly 80% occur once, and the top ten carry around 1.5%. This entry comes from a study of cytomegalovirus exposure and HLA in healthy donors. Broader study findings: The classifier was said to identify cytomegalovirus status with high specificity and sensitivity. In a later analysis, several top co-occurrence clusters appeared linked to parvovirus B19, influenza, CMV and Epstein-Barr virus. It was in a later analysis that TCR association rates were seen to vary by HLA locus, highest for DRB1 and lowest for HLA-C. The study dropped some indistinguishable V segments, TRBV6-2 and TRBV6-3 among them.

V lost 0 bases and J lost 1, with 7 bases in between. Germline loops: CDR1 SGDLS, CDR2 YYNGEE. The CDR3 has 14 residues. V gene TRBV9 combines with J gene TRBJ1-1; D is undetermined. The receptor comes from a man aged 18 to 29 in good health and CMV-seronegative. Sample: PBMCs. The chain's CDR3 is CASSVDGPNTEAFF. CDR3 nucleotides: TGTGCCAGCAGCGTAGATGGCCCGAACACTGAAGCTTTCTTT.